Described below is a single TCR beta chain sequence and its context. The data stem from a study of brain T cells in children with intractable seizures. Clones were read by immunoSEQ multiplex PCR, and TCRdb kept only the in-frame ones, dropping some. The table has a few hundred thousand clones, over 85% seen once. Trimming took 3 bases from V and 0 from J, leaving 6 bases between them. Germline V gives CDR1 SGHDT, CDR2 YYEEEE. The length of the CDR3 is 13 residues. Time point meaning: blood from clinic visit 5 months post-surgery; TSC patient then seizure free. This TCR derives from a boy younger than two with tuberous sclerosis and intractable seizures. The chain links TRBV5-6 to TRBJ1-1, with D uncertain. Material: peripheral blood, obtained more than 4 months after surgery. Written as DNA, the CDR3 is TGTGCCAGCAGCTCCTTCATGAACACTGAAGCTTTCTTT. Translating gives CASSSFMNTEAFF.